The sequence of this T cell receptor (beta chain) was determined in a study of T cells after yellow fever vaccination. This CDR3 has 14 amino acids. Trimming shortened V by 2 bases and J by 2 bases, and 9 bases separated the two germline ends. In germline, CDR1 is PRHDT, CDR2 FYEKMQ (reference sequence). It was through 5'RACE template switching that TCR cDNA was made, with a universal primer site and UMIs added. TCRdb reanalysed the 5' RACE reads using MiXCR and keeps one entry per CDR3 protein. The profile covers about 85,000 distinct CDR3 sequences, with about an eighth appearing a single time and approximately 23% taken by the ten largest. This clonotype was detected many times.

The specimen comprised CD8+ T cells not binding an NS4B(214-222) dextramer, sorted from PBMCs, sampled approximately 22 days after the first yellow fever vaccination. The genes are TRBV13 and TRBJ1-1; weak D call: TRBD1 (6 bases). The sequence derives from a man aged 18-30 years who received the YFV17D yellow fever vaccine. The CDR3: CASSLRGSNTEAFF. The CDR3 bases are TGTGCCAGCAGCTTAAGGGGGAGTAACACTGAAGCTTTCTTT.